Sequencing of this T cell receptor (beta chain) was carried out in a study of shared clonotypes between healthy human individuals. The ends were cut back, 7 bases at V and 0 bases at J, with 10 bases in the middle. This CDR3 contains 15 residues. The V gene's germline CDR1 is LNHDA and CDR2 SQIVND (reference sequence). The repertoire was sequenced with immunoSEQ multiplex PCR; TCRdb's copy has only in-frame clones and lacks some. The sample has approximately 640,000 clones; less than 80% are singletons. Sample: memory CD4+ T cells sorted from blood. The subset here: CD45RA-negative fraction. The origin of this receptor is a woman in her twenties or thirties in good health. V and J are TRBV19 and TRBJ2-6; D possibly corresponds to TRBD1 (5 bases). The CDR3 here is CASKETASGANVLTF. The CDR3, as DNA: TGTGCCAGTAAAGAGACAGCCTCTGGGGCCAACGTCCTGACTTTC.